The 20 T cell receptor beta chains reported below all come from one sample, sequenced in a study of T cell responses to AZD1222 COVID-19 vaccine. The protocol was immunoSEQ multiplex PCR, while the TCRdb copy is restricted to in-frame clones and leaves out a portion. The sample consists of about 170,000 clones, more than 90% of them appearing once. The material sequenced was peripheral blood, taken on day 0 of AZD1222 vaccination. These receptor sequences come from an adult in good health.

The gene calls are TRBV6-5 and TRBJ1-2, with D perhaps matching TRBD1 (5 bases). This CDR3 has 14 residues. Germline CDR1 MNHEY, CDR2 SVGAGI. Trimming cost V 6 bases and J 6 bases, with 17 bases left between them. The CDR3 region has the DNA TGTGCCAGCAGCCAAGACAGACGTATGCATGGCTACACCTTC. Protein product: CASSQDRRMHGYTF.

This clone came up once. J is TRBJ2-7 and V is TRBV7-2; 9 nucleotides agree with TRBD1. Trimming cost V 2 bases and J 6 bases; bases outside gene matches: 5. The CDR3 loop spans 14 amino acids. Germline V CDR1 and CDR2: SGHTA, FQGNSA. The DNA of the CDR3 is TGTGCCAGCAGCTTAACAGGGGGCAGGGGCGAGCAGTACTTC. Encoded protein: CASSLTGGRGEQYF.

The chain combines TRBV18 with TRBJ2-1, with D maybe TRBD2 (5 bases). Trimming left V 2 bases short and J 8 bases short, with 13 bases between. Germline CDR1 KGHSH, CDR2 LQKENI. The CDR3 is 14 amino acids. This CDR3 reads CASSPFFEADEQFF. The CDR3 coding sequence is TGTGCCAGCTCACCATTCTTCGAAGCGGATGAGCAGTTCTTC.

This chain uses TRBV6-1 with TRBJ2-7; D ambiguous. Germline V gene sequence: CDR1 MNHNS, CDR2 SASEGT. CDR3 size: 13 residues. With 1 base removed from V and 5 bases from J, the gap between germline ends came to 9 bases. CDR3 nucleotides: TGTGCCAGCAGTGAAGTCACGGGCCACGAGCAGTACTTC. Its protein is CASSEVTGHEQYF.

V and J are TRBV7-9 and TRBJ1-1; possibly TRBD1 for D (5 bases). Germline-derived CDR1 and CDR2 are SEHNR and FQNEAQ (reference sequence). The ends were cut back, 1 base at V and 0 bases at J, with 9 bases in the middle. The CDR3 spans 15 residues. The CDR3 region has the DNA TGTGCCAGCAGCTTAGTAGGGGCGTTGAACACTGAAGCTTTCTTT. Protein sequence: CASSLVGALNTEAFF.

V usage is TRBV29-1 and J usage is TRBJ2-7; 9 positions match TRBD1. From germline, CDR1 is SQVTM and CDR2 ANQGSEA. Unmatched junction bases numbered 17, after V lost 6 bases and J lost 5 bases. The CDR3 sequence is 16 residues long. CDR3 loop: CSVPKPPGQGGHEQYF. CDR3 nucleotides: TGCAGCGTCCCCAAACCCCCGGGACAGGGAGGACACGAGCAGTACTTC.

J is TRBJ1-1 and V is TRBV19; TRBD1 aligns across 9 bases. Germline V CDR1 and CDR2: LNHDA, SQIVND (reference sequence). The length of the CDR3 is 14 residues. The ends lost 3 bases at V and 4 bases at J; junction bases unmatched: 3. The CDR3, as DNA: TGTGCCAGTAGTATCGTGACAGGGGGCACTGAAGCTTTCTTT. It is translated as CASSIVTGGTEAFF.

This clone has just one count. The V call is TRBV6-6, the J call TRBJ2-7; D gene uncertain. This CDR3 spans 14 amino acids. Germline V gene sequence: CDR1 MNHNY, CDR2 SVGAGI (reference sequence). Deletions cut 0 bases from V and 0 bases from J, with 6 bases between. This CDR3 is CASSYSSSSYEQYF. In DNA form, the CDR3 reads TGTGCCAGCAGTTACTCGAGCAGCTCCTACGAGCAGTACTTC.

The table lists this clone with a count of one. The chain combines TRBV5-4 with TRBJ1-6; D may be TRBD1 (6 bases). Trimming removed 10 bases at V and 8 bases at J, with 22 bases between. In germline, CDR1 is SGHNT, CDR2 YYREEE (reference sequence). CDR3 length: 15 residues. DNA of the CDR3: TGTGCCGGATCAAACAGGGCCACAATTGATTCACCCCTCCACTTT. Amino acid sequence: CAGSNRATIDSPLHF.

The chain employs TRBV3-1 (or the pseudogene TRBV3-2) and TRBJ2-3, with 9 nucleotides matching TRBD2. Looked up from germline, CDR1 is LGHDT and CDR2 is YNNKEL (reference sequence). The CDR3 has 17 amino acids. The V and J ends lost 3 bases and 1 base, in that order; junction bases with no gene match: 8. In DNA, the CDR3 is TGTGCCAGCAGCCACCGGGCCCGGACTAGCGGCACAGATACGCAGTATTTT. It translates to CASSHRARTSGTDTQYF.

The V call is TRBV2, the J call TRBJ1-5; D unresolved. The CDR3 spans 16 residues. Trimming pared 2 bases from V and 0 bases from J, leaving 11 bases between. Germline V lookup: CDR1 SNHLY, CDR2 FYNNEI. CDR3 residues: CASSEYDGYSNQPQHF. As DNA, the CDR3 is TGTGCCAGCAGTGAATATGACGGATATAGCAATCAGCCCCAGCATTTT.

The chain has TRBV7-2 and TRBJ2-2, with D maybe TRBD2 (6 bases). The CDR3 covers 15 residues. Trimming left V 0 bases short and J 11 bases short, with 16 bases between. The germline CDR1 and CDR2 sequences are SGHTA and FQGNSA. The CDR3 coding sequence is TGTGCCAGCAGCTTAGCCCTCCTGGGGGAGGTAGAGCTGTTTTTT. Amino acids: CASSLALLGEVELFF.

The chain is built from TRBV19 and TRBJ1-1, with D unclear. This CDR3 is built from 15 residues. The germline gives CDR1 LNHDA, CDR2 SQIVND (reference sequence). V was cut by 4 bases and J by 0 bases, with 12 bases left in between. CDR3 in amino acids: CASSTSRVVNTEAFF. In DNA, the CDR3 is TGTGCCAGTAGTACATCAAGGGTCGTGAACACTGAAGCTTTCTTT.

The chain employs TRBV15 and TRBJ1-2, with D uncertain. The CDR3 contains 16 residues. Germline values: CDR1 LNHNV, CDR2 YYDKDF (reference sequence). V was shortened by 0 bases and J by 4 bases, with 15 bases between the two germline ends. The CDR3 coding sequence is TGTGCCACCAGCAGAGATAAAGGCCGTAACTTCTATGGCTACACCTTC. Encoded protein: CATSRDKGRNFYGYTF.

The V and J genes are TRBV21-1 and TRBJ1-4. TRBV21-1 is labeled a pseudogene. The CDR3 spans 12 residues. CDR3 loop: CASSPGGEKLFF. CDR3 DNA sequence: TGTGCCAGCAGCCCGGGGGGAGAAAAACTGTTTTTT.

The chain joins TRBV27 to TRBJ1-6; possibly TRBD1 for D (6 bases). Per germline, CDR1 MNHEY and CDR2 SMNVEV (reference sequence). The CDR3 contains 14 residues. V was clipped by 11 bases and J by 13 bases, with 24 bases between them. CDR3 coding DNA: TGTGCCCCTTCAGGTCGAGGGGGGCTCCCCCCCCTCCACTTT. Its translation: CAPSGRGGLPPLHF.

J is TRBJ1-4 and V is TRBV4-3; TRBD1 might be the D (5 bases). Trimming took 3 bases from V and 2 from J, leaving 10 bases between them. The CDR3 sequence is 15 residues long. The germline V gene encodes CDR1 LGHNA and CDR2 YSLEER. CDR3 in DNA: TGCGCCAGCAGCCAGGGGCAGGGTACTAATGAAAAACTGTTTTTT. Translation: CASSQGQGTNEKLFF.

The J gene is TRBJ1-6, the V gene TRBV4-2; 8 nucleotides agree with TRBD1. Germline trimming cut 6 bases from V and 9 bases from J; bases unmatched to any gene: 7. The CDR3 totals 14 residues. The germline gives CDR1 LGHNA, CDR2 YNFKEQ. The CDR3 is CASSPDRVASPLHF. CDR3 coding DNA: TGTGCCAGCAGTCCGGACAGGGTGGCTTCACCCCTCCACTTT.

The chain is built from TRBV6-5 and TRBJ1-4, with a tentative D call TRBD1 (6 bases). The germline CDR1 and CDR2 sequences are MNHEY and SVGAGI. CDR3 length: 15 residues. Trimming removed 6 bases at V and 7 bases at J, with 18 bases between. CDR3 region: CASSPSQGRAEKLFF. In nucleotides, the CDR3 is TGTGCCAGCAGCCCCTCACAGGGTCGGGCTGAAAAACTGTTTTTT.

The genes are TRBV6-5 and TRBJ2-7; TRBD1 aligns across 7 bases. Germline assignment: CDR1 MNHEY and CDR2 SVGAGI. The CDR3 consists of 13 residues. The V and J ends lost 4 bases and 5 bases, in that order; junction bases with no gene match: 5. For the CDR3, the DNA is TGTGCCAGCAGTTCAAACAGGGGCCACGAGCAGTACTTC. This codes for CASSSNRGHEQYF.